This T cell receptor (beta chain) stems from a study of early stage breast cancer tumors. Study-wide results and caveats: Bulk DNA sequencing of unsorted cells missed chain pairing and markers. Tumors had approximately 2.5-fold higher T cell density than normal breast.

In regard to this clone: Its matching antigen is unknown.

The germline gives CDR1 LNHDA, CDR2 SQIVND (reference sequence). The CDR3 spans 15 residues. Trimming cost V 3 bases and J 2 bases; bases outside gene matches: 5. Only in-frame clones appear in the TCRdb table, and some are missing; sequencing was by immunoSEQ multiplex PCR. The sample holds about 30,000 clones; 72% are singletons and the top ten take 33%. This sequence was found in a person aged 45 to 59 with breast cancer. The sample was blood. V and J are TRBV19 and TRBJ2-5; 8 nucleotides agree with TRBD2. This CDR3 is CASSIPASGQETQYF. CDR3 bases: TGTGCCAGTAGTATCCCAGCTAGCGGGCAAGAGACCCAGTACTTC.